This T cell receptor beta chain was found in a study of human T cells and chemical hapten exposure. Study overall: Small pooled library volume differences chiefly drove per-sample TCR yield variation.

V shed 1 base and J 0 bases; nucleotides not matched to a gene: 12. The CDR3 has 21 residues. Unique molecular identifiers were attached to individual cDNA molecules during library preparation. Authors' processing steps: Per sample, the median was about 88,000 TCRs, with values from around 25,000 to 690,000. TCRdb analysed the RACE reads with MiXCR anew, one entry per CDR3 protein. These V and J calls originate from TCRdb's pipeline instead of the authors' own analysis. The sample carries under 95,000 distinct CDR3 sequences, just under 9% recorded once. Findings and limits, study-wide: DPC sensitization left the count of TCRs above 1 in 1000 unchanged.

This clonotype was observed a handful of times. The target antigen is unknown. The time point: healthy volunteer bleed at 2 weeks. The authors extracted total RNA from unfractionated whole blood. The rearrangement links TRBV12-3 or TRBV12-4 to TRBJ2-1; TRBD2 matches 13 bases. The sequence was obtained from a female donor in good health. Some clones in this sample may be carry-over from other donors' samples. Sequencing was done on a sample of whole blood. CDR3 region: CASSLGSRLAGGLSSYNEQFF. CDR3 sequence (DNA): TGTGCCAGCAGTTTAGGCTCTCGACTAGCGGGAGGACTGAGCTCCTACAATGAGCAGTTCTTC.